This T cell receptor (beta chain) was observed in a study of cytomegalovirus exposure and HLA in healthy donors. Germline CDR1 and CDR2: MNHNY and SVGAGI (reference sequence). This CDR3 spans 14 amino acids. The V gene lost 6 bases and the J gene lost 6 bases, with 15 bases spanning the gap. The PCR contained 60 Vbeta and 13 Jbeta primers. Profiling relied on immunoSEQ multiplex PCR, and the TCRdb table lists in-frame clones only, not all of them. Among about 140,000 clones listed, around 82% were seen once. Sequenced: PBMCs. The sequence derives from a man between 50 and 59 years old in good health and CMV-seronegative. This chain connects TRBV6-6 to TRBJ1-5, with D perhaps TRBD1 (6 bases). The CDR3 nucleotides read TGTGCCAGCAGCAACAGGGAGAGAGGTCAGCCCCAGCATTTT. Its protein product is CASSNRERGQPQHF.